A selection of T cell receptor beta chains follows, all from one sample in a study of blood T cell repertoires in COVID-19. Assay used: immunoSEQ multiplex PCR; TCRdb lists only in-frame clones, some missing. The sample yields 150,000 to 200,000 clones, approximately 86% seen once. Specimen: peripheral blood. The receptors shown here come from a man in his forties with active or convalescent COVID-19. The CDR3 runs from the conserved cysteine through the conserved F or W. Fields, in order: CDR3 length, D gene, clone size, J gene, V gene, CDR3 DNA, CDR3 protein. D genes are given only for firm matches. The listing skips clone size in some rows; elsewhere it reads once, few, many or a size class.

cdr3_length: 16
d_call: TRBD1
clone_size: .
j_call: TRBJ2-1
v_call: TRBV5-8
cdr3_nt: TGTGCCAGCAGCTTGGCATTACAGGGGGCGCGGGATGAGCAGTTCTTC
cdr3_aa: CASSLALQGARDEQFF

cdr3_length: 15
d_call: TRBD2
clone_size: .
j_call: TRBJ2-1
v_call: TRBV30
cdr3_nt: TGTGCCTGGAGTGGAGATACTAGCGGGTACAATGAGCAGTTCTTC
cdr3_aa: CAWSGDTSGYNEQFF

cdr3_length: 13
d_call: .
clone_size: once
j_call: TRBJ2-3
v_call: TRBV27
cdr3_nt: TGTGCCAGCCGGCAGGGTGGCACAGATACGCAGTATTTT
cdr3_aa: CASRQGGTDTQYF

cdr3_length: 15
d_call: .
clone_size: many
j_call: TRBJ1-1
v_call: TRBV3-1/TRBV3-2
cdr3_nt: TGTGCCAGCAGCCAACTCTCAGGGGAAAGGACTGAAGCTTTCTTT
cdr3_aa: CASSQLSGERTEAFF

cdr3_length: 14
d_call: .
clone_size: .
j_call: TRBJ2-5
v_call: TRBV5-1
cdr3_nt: TGCGCCAGCAGCTCGACAGTCCCCCAAGAGACCCAGTACTTC
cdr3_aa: CASSSTVPQETQYF

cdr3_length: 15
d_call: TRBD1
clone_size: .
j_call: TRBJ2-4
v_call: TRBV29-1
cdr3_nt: TGCAGCGTGGGCCGGGACAGGGTGGGTGGAAACATTCAGTACTTC
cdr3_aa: CSVGRDRVGGNIQYF

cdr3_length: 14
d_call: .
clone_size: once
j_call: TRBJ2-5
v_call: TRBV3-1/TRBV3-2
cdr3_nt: TGTGCCAGCAGCCTCCGGGGTAGTGTTGAGACCCAGTACTTC
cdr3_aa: CASSLRGSVETQYF

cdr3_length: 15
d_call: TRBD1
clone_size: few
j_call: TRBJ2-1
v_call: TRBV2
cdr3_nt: TGTGCCAGCAGGGACAGGGGGACGGGGTACAATGAGCAGTTCTTC
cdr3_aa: CASRDRGTGYNEQFF

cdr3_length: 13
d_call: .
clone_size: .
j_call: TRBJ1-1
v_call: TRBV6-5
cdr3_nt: TGTGCATCGGCGGAGGTTCTGAACACTGAAGCTTTCTTT
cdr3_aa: CASAEVLNTEAFF

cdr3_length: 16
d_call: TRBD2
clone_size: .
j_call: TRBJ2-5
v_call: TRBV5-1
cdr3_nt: TGCGCCAGCAGCTGGACTAGCGGGGCTGCGGGGGAGACCCAGTACTTC
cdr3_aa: CASSWTSGAAGETQYF